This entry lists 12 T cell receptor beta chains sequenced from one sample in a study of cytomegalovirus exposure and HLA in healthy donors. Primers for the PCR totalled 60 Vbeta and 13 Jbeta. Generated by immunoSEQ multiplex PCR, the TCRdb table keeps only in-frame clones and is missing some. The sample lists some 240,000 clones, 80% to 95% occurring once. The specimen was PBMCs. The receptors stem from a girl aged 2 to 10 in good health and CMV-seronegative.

The CDR3 sequence is CSVDNRGASNTEAFF. The CDR3 DNA reads TGCAGCGTAGATAACAGGGGGGCTTCGAACACTGAAGCTTTCTTT. The chain recombines TRBV29-1 with TRBJ1-1; 8 bases align to TRBD1. J lost 1 base, V lost 6 bases, and 10 bases had no gene match. This CDR3 region has 15 residues. Germline V gene sequence: CDR1 SQVTM, CDR2 ANQGSEA.

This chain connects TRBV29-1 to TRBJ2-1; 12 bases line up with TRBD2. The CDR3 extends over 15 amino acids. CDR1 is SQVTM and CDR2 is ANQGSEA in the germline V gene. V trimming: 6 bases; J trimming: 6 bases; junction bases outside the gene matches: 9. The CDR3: CSVETTSGRVNEQFF. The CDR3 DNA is TGCAGCGTCGAAACGACTAGCGGGAGAGTCAATGAGCAGTTCTTC.

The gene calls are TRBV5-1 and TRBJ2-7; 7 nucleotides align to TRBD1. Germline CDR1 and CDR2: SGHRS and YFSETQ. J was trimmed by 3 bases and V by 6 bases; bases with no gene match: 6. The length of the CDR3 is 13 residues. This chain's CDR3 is CASNAGTDYEQYF. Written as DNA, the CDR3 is TGCGCCAGCAACGCCGGGACAGACTACGAGCAGTACTTC. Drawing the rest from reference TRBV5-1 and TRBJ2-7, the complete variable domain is KAGVTQTPRYLIKTRGQQVTLSCSPISGHRSVSWYQQTPGQGLQFLFEYFSETQRNKGNFPGRFSGRQFSNSRSEMNVSTLELGDSALYLCASNAGTDYEQYFGPGTRLTVT.

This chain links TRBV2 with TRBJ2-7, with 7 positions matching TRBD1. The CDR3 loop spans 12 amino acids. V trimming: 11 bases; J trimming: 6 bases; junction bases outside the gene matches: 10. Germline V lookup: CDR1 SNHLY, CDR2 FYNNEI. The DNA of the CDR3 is TGTGCCCGAGAGACAGGGAAAAGCGAGCAGTACTTC. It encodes CARETGKSEQYF.

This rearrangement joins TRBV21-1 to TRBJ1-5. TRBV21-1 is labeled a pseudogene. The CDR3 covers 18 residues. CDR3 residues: CASSIRENGEDSNQPQHF. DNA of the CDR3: TGTGCCAGCAGCATAAGAGAGAACGGAGAGGATAGCAATCAGCCCCAGCATTTT.

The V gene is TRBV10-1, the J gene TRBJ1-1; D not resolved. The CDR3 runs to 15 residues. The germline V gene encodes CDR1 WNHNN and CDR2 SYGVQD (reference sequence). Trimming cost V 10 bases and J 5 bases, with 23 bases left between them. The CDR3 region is CATSKADADLTEAFF. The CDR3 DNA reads TGCGCCACCAGCAAGGCCGATGCGGATTTAACTGAAGCTTTCTTT.

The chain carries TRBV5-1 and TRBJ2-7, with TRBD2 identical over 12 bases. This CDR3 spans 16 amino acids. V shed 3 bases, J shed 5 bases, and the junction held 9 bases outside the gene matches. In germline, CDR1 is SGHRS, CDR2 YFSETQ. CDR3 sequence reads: CASSYGLAGKTHEQYF. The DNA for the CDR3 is TGCGCCAGCAGCTACGGACTAGCGGGGAAGACCCACGAGCAGTACTTC. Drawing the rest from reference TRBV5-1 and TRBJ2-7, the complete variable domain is KAGVTQTPRYLIKTRGQQVTLSCSPISGHRSVSWYQQTPGQGLQFLFEYFSETQRNKGNFPGRFSGRQFSNSRSEMNVSTLELGDSALYLCASSYGLAGKTHEQYFGPGTRLTVT.

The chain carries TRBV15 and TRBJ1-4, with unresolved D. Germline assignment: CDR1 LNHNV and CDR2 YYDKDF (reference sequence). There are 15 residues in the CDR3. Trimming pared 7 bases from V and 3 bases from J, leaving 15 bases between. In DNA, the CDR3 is TGTGCCACCACCACACCCAGGATTGCTAATGAAAAACTGTTTTTT. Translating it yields CATTTPRIANEKLFF.

In DNA, the CDR3 is TGTGCCAGCAGTGACACACCCGAGAACACTGAAGCTTTCTTT. Protein product: CASSDTPENTEAFF. The chain carries TRBV2 and TRBJ1-1; D gene uncertain. Between the trimmed V and J ends, which lost 3 bases and 1 base, there was a span of 9 bases. The CDR3 length is 14 residues. Per germline, CDR1 SNHLY and CDR2 FYNNEI.

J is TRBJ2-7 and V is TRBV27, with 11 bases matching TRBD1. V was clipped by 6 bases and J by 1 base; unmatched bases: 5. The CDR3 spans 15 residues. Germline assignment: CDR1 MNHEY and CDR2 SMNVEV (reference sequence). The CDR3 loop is CASRGRDRGSYEQYF. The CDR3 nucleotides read TGTGCCAGCAGGGGACGGGACAGGGGGTCCTACGAGCAGTACTTC.

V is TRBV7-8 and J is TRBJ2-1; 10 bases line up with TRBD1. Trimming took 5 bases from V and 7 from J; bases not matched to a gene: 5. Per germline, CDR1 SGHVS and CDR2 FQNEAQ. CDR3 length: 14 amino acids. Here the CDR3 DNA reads TGTGCCAGCAGCACAAGGACAGGGGGAAATGAGCAGTTCTTC. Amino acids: CASSTRTGGNEQFF.

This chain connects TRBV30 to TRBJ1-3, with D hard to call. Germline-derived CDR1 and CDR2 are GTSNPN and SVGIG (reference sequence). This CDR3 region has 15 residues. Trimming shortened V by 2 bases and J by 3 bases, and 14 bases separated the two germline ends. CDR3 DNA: TGTGCCTGGAGTCCCCCTGCCCCGGGTGGAAACACCATATATTTT. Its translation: CAWSPPAPGGNTIYF.